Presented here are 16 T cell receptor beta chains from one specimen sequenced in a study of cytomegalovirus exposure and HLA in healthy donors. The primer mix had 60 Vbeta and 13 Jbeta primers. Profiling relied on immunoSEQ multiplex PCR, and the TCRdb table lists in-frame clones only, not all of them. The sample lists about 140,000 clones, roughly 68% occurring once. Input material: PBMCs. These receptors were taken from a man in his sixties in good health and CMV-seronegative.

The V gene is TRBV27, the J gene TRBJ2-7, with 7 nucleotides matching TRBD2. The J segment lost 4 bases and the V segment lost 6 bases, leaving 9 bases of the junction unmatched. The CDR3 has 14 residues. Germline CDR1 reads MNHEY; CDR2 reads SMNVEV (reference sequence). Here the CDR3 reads CASRPSGLQYEQYF. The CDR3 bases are TGTGCCAGCAGACCCTCGGGACTACAGTACGAGCAGTACTTC.

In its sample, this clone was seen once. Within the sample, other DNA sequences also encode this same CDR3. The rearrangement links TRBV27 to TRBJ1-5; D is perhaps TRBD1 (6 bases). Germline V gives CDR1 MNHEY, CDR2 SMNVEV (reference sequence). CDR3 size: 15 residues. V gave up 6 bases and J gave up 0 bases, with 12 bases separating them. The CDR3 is CASSPDSYSNQPQHF. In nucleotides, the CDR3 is TGTGCCAGCAGCCCGGACAGCTATAGCAATCAGCCCCAGCATTTT.

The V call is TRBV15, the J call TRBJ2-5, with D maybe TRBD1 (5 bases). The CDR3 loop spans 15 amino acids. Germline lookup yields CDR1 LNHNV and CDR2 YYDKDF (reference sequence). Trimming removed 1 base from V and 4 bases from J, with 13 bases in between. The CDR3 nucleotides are TGTGCCACCAGCAGAGTCACAGGACGGGCAGAGACCCAGTACTTC. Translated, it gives CATSRVTGRAETQYF.

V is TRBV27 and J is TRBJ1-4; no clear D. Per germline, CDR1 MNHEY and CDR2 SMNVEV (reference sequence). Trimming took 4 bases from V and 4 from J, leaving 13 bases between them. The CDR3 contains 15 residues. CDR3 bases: TGTGCCAGCAGTTCCCAGACTTCGGTTAATGAAAAACTGTTTTTT. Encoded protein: CASSSQTSVNEKLFF.

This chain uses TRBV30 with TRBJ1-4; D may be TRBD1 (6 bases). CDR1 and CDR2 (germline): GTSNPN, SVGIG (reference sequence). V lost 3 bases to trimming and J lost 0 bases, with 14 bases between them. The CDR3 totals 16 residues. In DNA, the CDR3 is TGTGCCTGGAGCGGGGGGGCGCATGCAACTAATGAAAAACTGTTTTTT. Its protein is CAWSGGAHATNEKLFF.

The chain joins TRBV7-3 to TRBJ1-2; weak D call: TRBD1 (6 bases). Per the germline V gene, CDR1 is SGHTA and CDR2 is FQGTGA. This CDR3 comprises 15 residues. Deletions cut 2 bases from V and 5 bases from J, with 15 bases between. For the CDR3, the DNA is TGTGCCAGCAGCTTACCAGGACAGATGAAGTATGGCTACACCTTC. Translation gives CASSLPGQMKYGYTF. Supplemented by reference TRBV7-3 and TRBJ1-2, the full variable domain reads GAGVSQTPSNKVTEKGKYVELRCDPISGHTALYWYRQSLGQGPEFLIYFQGTGAADDSGLPNDRFFAVRPEGSVSTLKIQRTERGDSAVYLCASSLPGQMKYGYTFGSGTRLTVV.

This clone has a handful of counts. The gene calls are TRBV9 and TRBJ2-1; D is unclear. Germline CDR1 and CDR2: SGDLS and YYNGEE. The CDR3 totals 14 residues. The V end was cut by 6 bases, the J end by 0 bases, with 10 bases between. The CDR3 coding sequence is TGTGCCAGCAACCCCACGGGCTCCTACAATGAGCAGTTCTTC. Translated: CASNPTGSYNEQFF.

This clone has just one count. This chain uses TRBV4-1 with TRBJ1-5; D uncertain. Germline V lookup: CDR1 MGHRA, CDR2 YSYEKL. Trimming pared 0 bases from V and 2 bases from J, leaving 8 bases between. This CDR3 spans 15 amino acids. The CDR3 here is CASSQERTGNQPQHF. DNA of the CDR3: TGCGCCAGCAGCCAAGAAAGAACGGGCAATCAGCCCCAGCATTTT.

The CDR3 region is CATSRQTGPGSEAFF. The CDR3 DNA sequence: TGTGCCACCAGCAGACAAACAGGACCGGGCTCTGAAGCTTTCTTT. V usage is TRBV15 and J usage is TRBJ1-1; D might be TRBD1 (5 bases). Germline V CDR1 and CDR2: LNHNV, YYDKDF (reference sequence). Trimming shortened V by 2 bases and J by 6 bases, and 16 bases separated the two germline ends. This CDR3 contains 15 residues.

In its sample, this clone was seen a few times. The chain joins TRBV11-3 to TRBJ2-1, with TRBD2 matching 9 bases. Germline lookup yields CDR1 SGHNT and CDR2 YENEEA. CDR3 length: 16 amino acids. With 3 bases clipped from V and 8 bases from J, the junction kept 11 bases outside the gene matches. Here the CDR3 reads CASSLGLALNSDEQFF. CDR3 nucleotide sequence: TGTGCCAGCAGCTTGGGACTAGCACTCAACTCAGATGAGCAGTTCTTC. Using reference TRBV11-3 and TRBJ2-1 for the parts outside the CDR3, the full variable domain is EAGVVQSPRYKIIEKKQPVAFWCNPISGHNTLYWYLQNLGQGPELLIRYENEEAVDDSQLPKDRFSAERLKGVDSTLKIQPAELGDSAVYLCASSLGLALNSDEQFFGPGTRLTVL.

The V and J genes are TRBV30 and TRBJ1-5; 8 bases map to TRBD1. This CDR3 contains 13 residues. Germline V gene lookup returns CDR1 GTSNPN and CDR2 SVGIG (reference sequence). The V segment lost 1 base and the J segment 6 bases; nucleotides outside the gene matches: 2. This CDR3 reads CAWSGQGSQPQHF. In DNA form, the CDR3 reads TGTGCCTGGAGTGGACAGGGGAGTCAGCCCCAGCATTTT.

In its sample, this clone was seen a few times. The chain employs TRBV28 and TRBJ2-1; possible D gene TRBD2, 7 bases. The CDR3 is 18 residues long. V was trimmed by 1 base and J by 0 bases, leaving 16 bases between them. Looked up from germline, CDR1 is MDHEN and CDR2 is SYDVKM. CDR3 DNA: TGTGCCAGCAGTTTATACGAGGGGGGAGGGCCCTCCTACAATGAGCAGTTCTTC. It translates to CASSLYEGGGPSYNEQFF.

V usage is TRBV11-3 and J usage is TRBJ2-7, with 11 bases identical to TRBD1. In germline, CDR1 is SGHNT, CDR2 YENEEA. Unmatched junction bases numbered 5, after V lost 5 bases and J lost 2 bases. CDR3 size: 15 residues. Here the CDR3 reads CASSPSDRGPYEQYF. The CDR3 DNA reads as TGTGCCAGCAGCCCTTCGGACAGGGGGCCCTACGAGCAGTACTTC.

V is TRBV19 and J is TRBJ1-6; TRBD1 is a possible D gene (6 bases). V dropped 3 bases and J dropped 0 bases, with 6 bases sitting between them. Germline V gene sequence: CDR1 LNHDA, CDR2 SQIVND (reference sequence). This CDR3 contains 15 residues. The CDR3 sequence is CASSMDSSYNSPLHF. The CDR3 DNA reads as TGTGCCAGTAGTATGGACAGCTCCTATAATTCACCCCTCCACTTT.

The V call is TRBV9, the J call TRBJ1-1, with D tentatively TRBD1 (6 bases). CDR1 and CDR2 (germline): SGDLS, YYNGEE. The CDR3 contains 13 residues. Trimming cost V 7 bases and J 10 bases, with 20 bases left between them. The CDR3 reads CASSAGAIVPAFF. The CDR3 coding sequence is TGTGCCAGCTCCGCAGGGGCTATAGTCCCAGCTTTCTTT.

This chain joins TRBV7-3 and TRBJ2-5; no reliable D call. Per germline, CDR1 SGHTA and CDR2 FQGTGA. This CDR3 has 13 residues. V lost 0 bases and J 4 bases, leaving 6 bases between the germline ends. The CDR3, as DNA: TGTGCCAGCAGCTTAACGGCTAGAGAGACCCAGTACTTC. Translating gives CASSLTARETQYF. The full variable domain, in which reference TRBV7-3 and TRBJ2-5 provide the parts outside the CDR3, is GAGVSQTPSNKVTEKGKYVELRCDPISGHTALYWYRQSLGQGPEFLIYFQGTGAADDSGLPNDRFFAVRPEGSVSTLKIQRTERGDSAVYLCASSLTARETQYFGPGTRLLVL.